This note documents a single T cell receptor beta chain sequence. TCRdb re-derived calls from the reads in MiXCR, one entry per CDR3 protein. Of approximately 750,000 distinct CDR3 sequences listed, about a third were seen once; the top ten hold roughly 2.8%. V was clipped by 4 bases and J by 9 bases; unmatched bases: 12. The CDR3 is 15 residues long. Germline CDR1 SGHTS, CDR2 YDEGEE. The sample originates from a study of T cell repertoires in cytomegalovirus infection. Sequencing was done on a sample of PBMCs. The TCR sequence derives from a human donor in good health (CMV status not recorded). Some clones in this sample may be carry-over from other donors' samples. V usage is TRBV5-8 and J usage is TRBJ1-3; 8 nucleotides align to TRBD1. The chain's CDR3 is CASSLTRDRRGTIYF. Written as DNA, the CDR3 is TGTGCCAGCAGCCTGACCCGGGACAGGCGAGGCACCATATATTTT.